This entry features one TCR beta chain sequence. This record comes from a study of relationships among human T cell subsets. V lost 4 bases, J lost 5 bases, and 15 bases lay in between. There are 15 residues in the CDR3. Germline CDR1 is SGHDN and CDR2 is FVKESK. Anti-CD45RO beads selected memory T cells out of the CD45RA-negative fraction. Semiquantitative ARM-PCR amplified T cell receptor alpha and beta CDR3 regions from mRNA. Tagged nested gene-specific primers were used first, then communal superprimers amplified exponentially. TCRdb passed the multiplex PCR reads through MiXCR, listing each CDR3 protein once. The table records about 9,100 distinct CDR3 sequences, roughly 55% of them present only once.

The TCR comes from a man aged 40-55 years in good health. The V call is TRBV14, the J call TRBJ1-3, with D tentatively TRBD1 (5 bases). Material for sequencing was memory T cells sorted from blood. CDR3 sequence (DNA): TGTGCCAGCAGCCGGGACCTCACTATTAGAAACACCATATATTTT. Protein: CASSRDLTIRNTIYF.